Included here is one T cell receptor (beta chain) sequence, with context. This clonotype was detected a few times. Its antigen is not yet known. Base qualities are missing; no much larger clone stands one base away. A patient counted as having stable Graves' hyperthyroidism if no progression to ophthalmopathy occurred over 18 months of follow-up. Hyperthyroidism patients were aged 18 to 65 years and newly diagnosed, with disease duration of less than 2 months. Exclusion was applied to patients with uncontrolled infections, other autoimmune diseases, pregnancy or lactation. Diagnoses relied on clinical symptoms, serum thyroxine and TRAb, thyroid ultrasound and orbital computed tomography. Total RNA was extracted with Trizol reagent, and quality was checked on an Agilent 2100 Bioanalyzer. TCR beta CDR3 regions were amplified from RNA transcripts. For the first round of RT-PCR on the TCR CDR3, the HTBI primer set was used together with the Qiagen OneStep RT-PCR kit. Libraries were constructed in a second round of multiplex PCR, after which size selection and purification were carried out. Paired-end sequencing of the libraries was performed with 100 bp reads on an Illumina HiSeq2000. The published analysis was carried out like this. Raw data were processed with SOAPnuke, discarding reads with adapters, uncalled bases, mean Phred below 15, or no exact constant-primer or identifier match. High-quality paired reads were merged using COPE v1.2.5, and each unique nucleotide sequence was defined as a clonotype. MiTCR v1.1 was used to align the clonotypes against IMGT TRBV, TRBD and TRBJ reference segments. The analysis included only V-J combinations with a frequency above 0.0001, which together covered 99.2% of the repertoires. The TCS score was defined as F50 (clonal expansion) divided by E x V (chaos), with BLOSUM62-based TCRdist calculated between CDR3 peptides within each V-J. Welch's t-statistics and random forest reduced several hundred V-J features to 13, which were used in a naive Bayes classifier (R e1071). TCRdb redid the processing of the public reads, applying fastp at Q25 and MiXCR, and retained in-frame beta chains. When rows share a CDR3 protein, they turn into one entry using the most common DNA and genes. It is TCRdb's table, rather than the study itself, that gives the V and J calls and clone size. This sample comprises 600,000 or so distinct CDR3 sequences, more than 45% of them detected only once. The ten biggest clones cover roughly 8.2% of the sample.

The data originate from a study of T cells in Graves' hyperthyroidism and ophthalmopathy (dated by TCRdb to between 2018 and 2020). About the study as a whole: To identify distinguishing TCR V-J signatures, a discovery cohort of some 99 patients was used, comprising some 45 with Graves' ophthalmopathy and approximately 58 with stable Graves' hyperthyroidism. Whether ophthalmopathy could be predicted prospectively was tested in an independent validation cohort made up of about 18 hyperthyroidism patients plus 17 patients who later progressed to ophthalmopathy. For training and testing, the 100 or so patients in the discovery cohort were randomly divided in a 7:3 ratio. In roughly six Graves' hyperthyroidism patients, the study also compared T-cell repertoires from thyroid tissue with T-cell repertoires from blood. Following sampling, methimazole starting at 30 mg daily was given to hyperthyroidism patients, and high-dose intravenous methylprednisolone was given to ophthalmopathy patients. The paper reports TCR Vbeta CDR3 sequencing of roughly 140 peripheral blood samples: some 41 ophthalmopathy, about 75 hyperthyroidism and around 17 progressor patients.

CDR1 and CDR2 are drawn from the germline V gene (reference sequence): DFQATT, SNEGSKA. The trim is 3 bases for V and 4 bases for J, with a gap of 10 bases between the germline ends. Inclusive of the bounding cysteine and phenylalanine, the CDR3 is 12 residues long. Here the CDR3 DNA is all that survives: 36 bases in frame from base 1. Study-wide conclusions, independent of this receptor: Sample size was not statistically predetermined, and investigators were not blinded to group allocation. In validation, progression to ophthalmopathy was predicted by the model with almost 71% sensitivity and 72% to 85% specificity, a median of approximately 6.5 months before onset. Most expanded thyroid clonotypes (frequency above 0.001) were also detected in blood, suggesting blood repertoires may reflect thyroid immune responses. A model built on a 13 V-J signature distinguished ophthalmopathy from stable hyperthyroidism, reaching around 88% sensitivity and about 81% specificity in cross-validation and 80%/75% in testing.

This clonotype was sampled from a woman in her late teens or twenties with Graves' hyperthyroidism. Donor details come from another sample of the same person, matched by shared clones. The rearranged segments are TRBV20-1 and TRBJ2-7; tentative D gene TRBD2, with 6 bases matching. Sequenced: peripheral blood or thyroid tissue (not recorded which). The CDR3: CSASGSGYEQYF. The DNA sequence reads TGCAGTGCTAGCGGGAGCGGTTACGAGCAGTACTTC.